This T cell receptor beta chain was found in a study of technical replicates of blood from a few donors. This table comes from immunoSEQ multiplex PCR, and its TCRdb copy is limited to in-frame clones, with some not included. The table shows 75,000 to 95,000 clones, with less than 96% occurring only once. Germline V gene lookup returns CDR1 SNHLY and CDR2 FYNNEI. The J segment lost 1 base and the V segment lost 6 bases, leaving 5 bases of the junction unmatched. CDR3 length: 17 amino acids. The V and J genes are TRBV2 and TRBJ2-6; 11 positions agree with TRBD1. This TCR came from a human donor in good health. Sequencing used T cells isolated from PBMCs. The CDR3 here is CASRPGQGVSGANVLTF. The CDR3 DNA follows: TGTGCCAGCAGACCGGGACAGGGGGTTTCTGGGGCCAACGTCCTGACTTTC.